The 13 T cell receptor beta chains listed next were all sequenced from one sample in a study of shared clonotypes between healthy human individuals. Sequencing was performed with immunoSEQ multiplex PCR; in TCRdb, only in-frame clones are kept and a portion is missing. The sample lists over a million clones; more than 60% were seen once. Input material: memory CD4+ T cells sorted from blood. Subset: CD45RA-negative fraction. These receptors were taken from a man between 18 and 29 years old in good health.

The gene calls are TRBV5-1 and TRBJ2-4; possibly TRBD2 for D (6 bases). Per the germline V gene, CDR1 is SGHRS and CDR2 is YFSETQ. Trimming left V 4 bases short and J 1 base short, with 12 bases between. The CDR3 is 15 amino acids. CDR3 DNA sequence: TGCGCCAGCAGCACTTCGGGGGAGGCCAAAAACATTCAGTACTTC. This sequence encodes CASSTSGEAKNIQYF.

Written as DNA, the CDR3 is TGCGCCAGCAGCTTGGCCTCTTTAGGCGGGGCCAGGGATACGCAGTATTTT. It codes for CASSLASLGGARDTQYF. The chain employs TRBV5-1 and TRBJ2-3; tentatively, D is TRBD2 (6 bases). V was shortened by 0 bases and J by 6 bases, with 20 bases between the two germline ends. This CDR3 region has 17 residues. Germline CDR1 SGHRS, CDR2 YFSETQ.

J is TRBJ1-1 and V is TRBV27; perhaps TRBD1 as D (6 bases). The CDR3 consists of 12 residues. Trimming removed 0 bases at V and 8 bases at J, with 7 bases between. Germline V lookup: CDR1 MNHEY, CDR2 SMNVEV (reference sequence). The CDR3 DNA reads TGTGCCAGCAGTTTATCGGGGGGCGAAGCTTTCTTT. It encodes CASSLSGGEAFF.

Only a few counts were recorded for this clone. This CDR3 is also generated by other DNA sequences in the sample. The chain combines TRBV18 with TRBJ1-2, with TRBD1 matching 9 bases. The CDR3 is 14 amino acids. V was clipped by 3 bases and J by 5 bases; unmatched bases: 4. Per germline, CDR1 KGHSH and CDR2 LQKENI. As DNA, the CDR3 is TGTGCCAGCTCACCTTCGGGACAGGGATATGGCTACACCTTC. It codes for CASSPSGQGYGYTF.

Of note for this clone: Other nucleotide sequences from this sample produce the same CDR3. The chain couples TRBV27 to TRBJ2-3, with D uncertain. Trimming left V 6 bases short and J 3 bases short, with 4 bases between. CDR3 size: 11 residues. The germline gives CDR1 MNHEY, CDR2 SMNVEV (reference sequence). The CDR3 here is CASRRTDTQYF. The DNA of the CDR3 is TGTGCCAGCAGGAGGACAGATACGCAGTATTTT.

V gene TRBV6-5 combines with J gene TRBJ2-3, with TRBD2 matching 9 bases. V was pared by 4 bases and J by 7 bases, with 6 bases of the junction left unmatched. The CDR3 is 14 amino acids. Germline CDR1 is MNHEY and CDR2 is SVGAGI. The CDR3: CASSWLAGDNTQYF. As DNA, the CDR3 is TGTGCCAGCAGTTGGTTAGCGGGGGATAATACGCAGTATTTT.

The chain joins TRBV4-3 to TRBJ2-7; TRBD2 matches at 8 bases. The germline V gene encodes CDR1 LGHNA and CDR2 YSLEER. CDR3 size: 18 residues. The V gene end was trimmed by 1 base and the J gene end by 4 bases; junction bases not matched to a gene: 15. CDR3: CASSQGSGAADPSYEQYF. The CDR3 DNA is TGCGCCAGCAGCCAAGGTAGCGGGGCAGCAGATCCGAGTTACGAGCAGTACTTC.

This clone appeared a few times. J is TRBJ2-1 and V is TRBV6-5, with D possibly being TRBD1 (6 bases). The germline gives CDR1 MNHEY, CDR2 SVGAGI. With 6 bases removed from V and 8 bases from J, the gap between germline ends came to 14 bases. This CDR3 is built from 13 residues. DNA of the CDR3: TGTGCCAGCAGGAGGACAGTCTATTATGAGCAGTTCTTC. Its translation: CASRRTVYYEQFF.

V gene TRBV19 combines with J gene TRBJ2-4, with a tentative D call TRBD1 (6 bases). Trimming stripped 7 bases from V and 3 bases from J, with 13 bases between. CDR1 is LNHDA, CDR2 SQIVND, per germline (reference sequence). The CDR3 is 14 amino acids. Here the CDR3 DNA reads TGTGCCAGTACCGAGGACAGCGGCAAAAACATTCAGTACTTC. Its protein product is CASTEDSGKNIQYF.

The J gene is TRBJ2-7, the V gene TRBV7-9, with D perhaps given as TRBD1 or TRBD2 (5 bases each). Trimming left V 5 bases short and J 4 bases short, with 18 bases between. The CDR3 consists of 15 residues. Per the germline V gene, CDR1 is SEHNR and CDR2 is FQNEAQ (reference sequence). CDR3 DNA: TGTGCCAGCAGCCCACAGAGGGGCACGGGGTACGAGCAGTACTTC. It codes for CASSPQRGTGYEQYF.

As for this clone: Different DNA sequences within this sample yield the same CDR3. The chain has TRBV6-1 and TRBJ1-2, with TRBD1 identical over 7 bases. The germline CDR1 and CDR2 sequences are MNHNS and SASEGT. The CDR3 spans 15 residues. V shed 0 bases and J 4 bases; nucleotides not matched to a gene: 5. The CDR3 DNA follows: TGTGCCAGCAGTGAAGCGCCAGGGGGAGGCTATGGCTACACCTTC. It specifies CASSEAPGGGYGYTF.

This chain links TRBV21-1 with TRBJ2-3; the table's TRBD2 call for D was not verified on the DNA. TRBV21-1 has pseudogene status. CDR3 length: 10 amino acids. DNA of the CDR3: TGTGCCAACCTCACTAATACGCAGTATTTT. It yields the protein CANLTNTQYF.

This clone occurred a few times. The V gene is TRBV19, the J gene TRBJ1-6; no definite D call. CDR3 length: 16 residues. V gave up 4 bases and J gave up 7 bases, with 17 bases separating them. Germline V CDR1 and CDR2: LNHDA, SQIVND (reference sequence). CDR3 in DNA: TGTGCCAGTAGTACCAGCCACATTGGGGTCAATTCACCCCTCCACTTT. Residues: CASSTSHIGVNSPLHF. Supplemented by reference TRBV19 and TRBJ1-6, the full variable domain reads DGGITQSPKYLFRKEGQNVTLSCEQNLNHDAMYWYRQDPGQGLRLIYYSQIVNDFQKGDIAEGYSVSREKKESFPLTVTSAQKNPTAFYLCASSTSHIGVNSPLHFGNGTRLTVT.